This T cell receptor (beta chain) derives from a study of response to subunit inactivated influenza vaccine. In the case of this clonotype: The antigen is unknown.

Findings and limits, study-wide: There was a suggestion from the authors that each seasonal influenza vaccination recruits few new T cells.

The CDR3 extends over 14 amino acids. The V end was cut by 6 bases, the J end by 5 bases, with 16 bases between. TCRdb recomputed calls from the RT-PCR reads with MiXCR, one row per CDR3 protein. The profile shows about 170,000 distinct CDR3 sequences, about 11% of them singletons. The chain is built from TRBV12-3 or TRBV12-4 and TRBJ2-5; D is perhaps TRBD2 (6 bases). This sample comprised CD8+ T cells sorted from PBMCs, obtained roughly 24 months after vaccination. The clonotype was recovered from a man between 50 and 70 years old who received an inactivated influenza vaccine. CDR3 sequence (DNA): TGTGCCAGCAGAAAGCGTAGCGGCGGGGAGACCCAGTACTTC. It translates to CASRKRSGGETQYF.